This TCR beta chain emerged from a study of blood T cell repertoires in COVID-19. As for the study in general: Samples representing acute and convalescent COVID-19 were sourced from the United States, Italy and Spain.

Some clones are missing from TCRdb's copy, which holds only in-frame ones; the method was immunoSEQ multiplex PCR. The table lists about 49,000 clones, 81% of them singletons. CDR1 is MNHEY, CDR2 SMNVEV, per germline (reference sequence). This CDR3 has 15 residues. Trimming took 3 bases from V and 5 from J; bases not matched to a gene: 7. The rearrangement joins TRBV27 to TRBJ2-1; 7 bases map to TRBD2. The sequence was collected from a woman older than 75 with COVID-19, enrolled during active disease. Sample: peripheral blood. The CDR3 sequence: CASSLRLAANNEQFF. CDR3 nucleotides: TGTGCCAGCAGTTTGAGGCTAGCGGCCAACAATGAGCAGTTCTTC.